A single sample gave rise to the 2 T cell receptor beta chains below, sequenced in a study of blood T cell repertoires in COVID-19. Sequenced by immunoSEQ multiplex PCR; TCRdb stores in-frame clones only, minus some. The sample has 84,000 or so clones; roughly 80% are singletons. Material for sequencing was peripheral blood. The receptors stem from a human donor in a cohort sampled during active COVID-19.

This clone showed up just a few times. The CDR3: CASSQRESLETQYF. The CDR3 nucleotides read TGTGCCAGCAGTCAGCGGGAGAGCCTTGAGACCCAGTACTTC. V gene TRBV27 combines with J gene TRBJ2-5, with 8 bases fitting TRBD2. Trimming cost V 5 bases and J 5 bases; bases outside gene matches: 7. This CDR3 is 14 amino acids long. The germline CDR1 and CDR2 sequences are MNHEY and SMNVEV (reference sequence).

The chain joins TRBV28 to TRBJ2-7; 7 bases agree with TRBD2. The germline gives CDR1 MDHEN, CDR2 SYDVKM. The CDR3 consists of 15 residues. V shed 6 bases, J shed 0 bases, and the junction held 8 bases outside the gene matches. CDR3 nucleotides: TGTGCCAGCAGGGGGACTAATAGCGGCTCCTACGAGCAGTACTTC. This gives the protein CASRGTNSGSYEQYF.